The entry below describes one T cell receptor beta chain. What it binds is unknown. This record belongs to a study of PD-L1 blockade in urothelial cancer. At the level of the study: Patients arrived having already received 0 to 3 prior chemotherapy regimens. Blood samples had a median of 141,255 T cells. The authors examined blood 3 weeks (second dose) and 6 weeks after treatment start. Study findings and constraints: Tumor-associated clones in the blood of durable-benefit patients grew more at 3 weeks.

The V gene end was trimmed by 5 bases and the J gene end by 2 bases; junction bases not matched to a gene: 7. Germline V gene sequence: CDR1 SGHTA, CDR2 FQGNSA. This CDR3 is 15 amino acids long. Profiling relied on immunoSEQ multiplex PCR, and the TCRdb table lists in-frame clones only, not all of them. Among tens of thousands of clones, 86% were seen once, and the ten largest hold more than 13%. Time point meaning: pretreatment peripheral blood. This chain connects TRBV7-2 to TRBJ2-7; 9 bases fit TRBD2. The input for sequencing was PBMCs, taken around atezolizumab (anti-PD-L1) treatment. The sequence came from a man in his 60s with urothelial cancer. CDR3 in amino acids: CASSHQPSGAYEQYF. CDR3 DNA sequence: TGTGCCAGCAGCCATCAACCTAGCGGGGCCTACGAGCAGTACTTC.